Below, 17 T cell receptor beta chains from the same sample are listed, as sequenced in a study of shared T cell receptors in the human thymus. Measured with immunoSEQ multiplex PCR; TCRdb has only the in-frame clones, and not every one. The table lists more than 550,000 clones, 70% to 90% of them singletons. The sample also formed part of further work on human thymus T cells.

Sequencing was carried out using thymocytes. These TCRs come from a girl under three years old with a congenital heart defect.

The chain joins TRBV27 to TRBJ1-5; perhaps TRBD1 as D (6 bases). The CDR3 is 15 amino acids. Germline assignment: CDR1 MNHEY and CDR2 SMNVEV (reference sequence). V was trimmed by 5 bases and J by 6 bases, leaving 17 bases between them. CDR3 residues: CASSPTGLQRQPQHF. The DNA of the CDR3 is TGTGCCAGCAGTCCCACAGGGCTTCAACGTCAGCCCCAGCATTTT.

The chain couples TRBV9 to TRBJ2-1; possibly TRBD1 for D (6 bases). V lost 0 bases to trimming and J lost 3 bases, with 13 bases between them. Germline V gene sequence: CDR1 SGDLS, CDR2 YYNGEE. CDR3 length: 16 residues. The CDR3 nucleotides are TGTGCCAGCAGCGTAGCTCGGACAGCATACTACAATGAGCAGTTCTTC. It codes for CASSVARTAYYNEQFF.

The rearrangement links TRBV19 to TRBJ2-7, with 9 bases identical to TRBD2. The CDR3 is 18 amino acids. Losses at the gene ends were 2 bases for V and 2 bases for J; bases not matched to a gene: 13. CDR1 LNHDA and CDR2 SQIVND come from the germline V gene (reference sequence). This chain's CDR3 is CASSIKTSGGPATYEQYF. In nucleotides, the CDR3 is TGTGCCAGTAGTATAAAGACTAGCGGCGGCCCGGCGACCTACGAGCAGTACTTC.

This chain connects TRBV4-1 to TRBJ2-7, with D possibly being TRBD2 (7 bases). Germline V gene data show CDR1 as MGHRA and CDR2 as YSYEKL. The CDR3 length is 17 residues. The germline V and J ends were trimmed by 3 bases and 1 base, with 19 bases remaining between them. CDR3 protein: CASSQSESAGASYEQYF. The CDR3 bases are TGCGCCAGCAGCCAGTCCGAATCGGCGGGGGCTTCCTACGAGCAGTACTTC.

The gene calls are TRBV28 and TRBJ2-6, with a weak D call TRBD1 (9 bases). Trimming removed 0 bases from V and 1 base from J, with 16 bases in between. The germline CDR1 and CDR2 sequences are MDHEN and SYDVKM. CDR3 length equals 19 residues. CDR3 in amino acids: CASSLCSGTGLSGANVLTF. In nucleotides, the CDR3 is TGTGCCAGCAGTTTATGTAGCGGGACAGGGTTATCTGGGGCCAACGTCCTGACTTTC. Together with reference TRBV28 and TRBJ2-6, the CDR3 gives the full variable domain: DVKVTQSSRYLVKRTGEKVFLECVQDMDHENMFWYRQDPGLGLRLIYFSYDVKMKEKGDIPEGYSVSREKKERFSLILESASTNQTSMYLCASSLCSGTGLSGANVLTFGAGSRLTVL.

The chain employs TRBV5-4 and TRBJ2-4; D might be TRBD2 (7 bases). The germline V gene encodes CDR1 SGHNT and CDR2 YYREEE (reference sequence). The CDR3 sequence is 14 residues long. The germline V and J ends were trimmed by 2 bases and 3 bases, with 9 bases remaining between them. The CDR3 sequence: CASSFGGHKNIQYF. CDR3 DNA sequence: TGTGCCAGCAGCTTCGGGGGGCACAAAAACATTCAGTACTTC.

The CDR3 protein is CASSEVPGGLNEQFF. CDR3 coding DNA: TGTGCCAGCAGTGAAGTTCCGGGGGGCCTTAATGAGCAGTTCTTC. The chain is built from TRBV6-1 and TRBJ2-1; D is possibly TRBD2 (7 bases). V was pared by 1 base and J by 7 bases, with 14 bases between. CDR3 length: 15 amino acids. CDR1 MNHNS and CDR2 SASEGT come from the germline V gene.

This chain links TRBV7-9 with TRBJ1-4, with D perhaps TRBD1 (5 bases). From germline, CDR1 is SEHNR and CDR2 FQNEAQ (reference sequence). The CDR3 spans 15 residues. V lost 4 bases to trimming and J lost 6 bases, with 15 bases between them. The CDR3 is CASSSGGRADEKLFF. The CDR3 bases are TGTGCCAGCAGCTCGGGGGGGAGGGCTGATGAAAAACTGTTTTTT.

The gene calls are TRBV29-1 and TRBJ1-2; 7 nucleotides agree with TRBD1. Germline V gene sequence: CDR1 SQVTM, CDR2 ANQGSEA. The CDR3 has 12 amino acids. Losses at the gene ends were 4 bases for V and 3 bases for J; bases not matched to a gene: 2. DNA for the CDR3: TGCAGCGTTGGAGGACAGGACTATGGCTACACCTTC. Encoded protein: CSVGGQDYGYTF.

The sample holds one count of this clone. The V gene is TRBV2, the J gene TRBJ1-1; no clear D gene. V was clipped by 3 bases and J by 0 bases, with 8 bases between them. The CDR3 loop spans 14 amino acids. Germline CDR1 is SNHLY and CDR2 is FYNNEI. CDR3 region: CASSEGSVNTEAFF. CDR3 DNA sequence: TGTGCCAGCAGTGAGGGCAGTGTGAACACTGAAGCTTTCTTT.

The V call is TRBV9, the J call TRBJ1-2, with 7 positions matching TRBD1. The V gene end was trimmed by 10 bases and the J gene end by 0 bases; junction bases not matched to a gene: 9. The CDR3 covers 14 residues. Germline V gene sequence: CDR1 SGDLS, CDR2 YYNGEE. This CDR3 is CAGKTGLPNYGYTF. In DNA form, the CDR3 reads TGTGCCGGAAAGACAGGGTTACCTAACTATGGCTACACCTTC. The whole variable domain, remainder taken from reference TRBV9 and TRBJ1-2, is DSGVTQTPKHLITATGQRVTLRCSPRSGDLSVYWYQQSLDQGLQFLIQYYNGEERAKGNILERFSAQQFPDLHSELNLSSLELGDSALYFCAGKTGLPNYGYTFGSGTRLTVV.

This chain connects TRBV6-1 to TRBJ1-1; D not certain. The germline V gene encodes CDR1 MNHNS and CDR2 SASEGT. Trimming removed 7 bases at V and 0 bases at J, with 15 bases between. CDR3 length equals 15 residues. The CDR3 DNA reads TGTGCCAGCATCCCTATCCCCCGGGTGAACACTGAAGCTTTCTTT. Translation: CASIPIPRVNTEAFF.

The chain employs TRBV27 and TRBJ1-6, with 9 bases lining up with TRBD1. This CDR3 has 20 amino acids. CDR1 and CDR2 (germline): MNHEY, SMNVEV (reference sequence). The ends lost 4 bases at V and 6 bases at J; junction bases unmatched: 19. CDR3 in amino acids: CASSSLRDRAGDILNSPLHF. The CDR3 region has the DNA TGTGCCAGCAGTTCCTTACGGGACAGGGCAGGGGATATCCTTAATTCACCCCTCCACTTT.

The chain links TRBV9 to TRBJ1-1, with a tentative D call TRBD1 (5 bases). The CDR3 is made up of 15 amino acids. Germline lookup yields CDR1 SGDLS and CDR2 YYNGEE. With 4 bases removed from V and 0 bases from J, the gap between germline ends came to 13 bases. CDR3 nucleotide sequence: TGTGCCAGCAGCAGGGGTGCGGCACTGAACACTGAAGCTTTCTTT. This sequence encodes CASSRGAALNTEAFF. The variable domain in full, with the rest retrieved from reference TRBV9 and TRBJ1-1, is DSGVTQTPKHLITATGQRVTLRCSPRSGDLSVYWYQQSLDQGLQFLIQYYNGEERAKGNILERFSAQQFPDLHSELNLSSLELGDSALYFCASSRGAALNTEAFFGQGTRLTVV.

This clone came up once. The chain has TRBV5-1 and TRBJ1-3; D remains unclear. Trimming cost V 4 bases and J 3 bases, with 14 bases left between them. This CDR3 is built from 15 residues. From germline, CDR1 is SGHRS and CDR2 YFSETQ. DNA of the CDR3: TGCGCCAGCAGCCCCATTGGAGTGCGTGGAAACACCATATATTTT. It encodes CASSPIGVRGNTIYF.

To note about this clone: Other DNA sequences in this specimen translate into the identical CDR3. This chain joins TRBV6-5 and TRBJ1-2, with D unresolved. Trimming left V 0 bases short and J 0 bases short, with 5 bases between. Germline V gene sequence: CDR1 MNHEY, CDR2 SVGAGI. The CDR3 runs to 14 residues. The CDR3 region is CASSYSGANYGYTF. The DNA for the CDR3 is TGTGCCAGCAGTTACTCAGGAGCTAACTATGGCTACACCTTC.

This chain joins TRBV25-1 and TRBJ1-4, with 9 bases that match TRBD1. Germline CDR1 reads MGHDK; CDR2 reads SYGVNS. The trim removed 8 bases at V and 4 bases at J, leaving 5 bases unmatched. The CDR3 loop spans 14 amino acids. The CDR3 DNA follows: TGTGCCAGCCACCCGGGACAGGGTAATGAAAAACTGTTTTTT. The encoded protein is CASHPGQGNEKLFF.